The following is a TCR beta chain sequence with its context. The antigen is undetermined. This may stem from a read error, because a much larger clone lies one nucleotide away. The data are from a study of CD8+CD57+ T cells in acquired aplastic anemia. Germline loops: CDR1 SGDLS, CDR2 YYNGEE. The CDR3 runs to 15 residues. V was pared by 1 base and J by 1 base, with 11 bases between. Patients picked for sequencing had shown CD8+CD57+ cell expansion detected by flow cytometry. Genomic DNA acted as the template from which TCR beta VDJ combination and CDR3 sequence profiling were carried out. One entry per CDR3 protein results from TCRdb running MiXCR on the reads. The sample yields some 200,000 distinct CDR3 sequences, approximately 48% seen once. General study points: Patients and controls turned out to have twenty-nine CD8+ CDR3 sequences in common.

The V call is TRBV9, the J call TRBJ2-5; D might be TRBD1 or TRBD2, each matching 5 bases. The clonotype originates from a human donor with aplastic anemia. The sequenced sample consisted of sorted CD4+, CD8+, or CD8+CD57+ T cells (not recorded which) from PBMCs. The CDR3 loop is CASSVSGGVQETQYF. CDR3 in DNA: TGTGCCAGCAGCGTATCTGGGGGAGTCCAAGAGACCCAGTACTTC.